This entry describes one T cell receptor (beta chain). Unmatched junction bases numbered 13, after V lost 3 bases and J lost 9 bases. The CDR3 is 14 residues long. Germline CDR1 and CDR2: DFQATT and SNEGSKA (reference sequence). These data are taken from a study of blood T cells in healthy people across ages. PCR was performed a second time for roughly 7 to 11 cycles using a sample-barcoded 5' primer and a J-beta primer mix. TCRdb itself ran the 5' RACE reads through MiXCR, one entry per CDR3 protein. This repertoire shows about 930,000 distinct CDR3 sequences, approximately 32% found once; its top ten account for approximately 10%. The same data also contributed to another study, on T cells of mothers and their children. Per that study: Three healthy Caucasian mothers and their six children were the donors.

The chain combines TRBV20-1 with TRBJ1-2; TRBD1 aligns across 7 bases. The sample consisted of blood. This sequence was found in a woman aged 40 to 50 in good health. The CDR3 DNA reads TGCAGTGCTAGCCCGACCGGGACAGTCTCGCGCTACACCTTC. Its protein product is CSASPTGTVSRYTF.